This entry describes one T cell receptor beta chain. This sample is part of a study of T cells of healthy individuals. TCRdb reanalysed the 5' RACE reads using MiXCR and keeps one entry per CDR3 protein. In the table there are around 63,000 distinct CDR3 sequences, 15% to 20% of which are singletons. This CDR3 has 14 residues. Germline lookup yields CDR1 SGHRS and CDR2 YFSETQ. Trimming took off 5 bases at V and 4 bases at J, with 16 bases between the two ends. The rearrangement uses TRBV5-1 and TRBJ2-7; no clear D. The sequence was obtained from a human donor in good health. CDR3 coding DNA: TGCGCCAGCAGTAGGCAGCGTGGGTCTTACGAGCAGTACTTC. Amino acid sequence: CASSRQRGSYEQYF.